The TCR beta chain described here comes from a study of Ad26.COV2.S vaccination and SARS-CoV-2 variants. Overall study context: A COV1001 Ad26.COV2.S trial-arm participant provided the sample. The authors gave Ad26.COV2.S intramuscularly, either once or twice 56 days apart. Study observations and caveats: Possible underestimation of total T cell responses by the TCR breadth and depth analyses was noted.

Sample treatment: about 20 received Ad26.COV2.S at low or high dose, single or two shots; 5 received placebo; per-sample allocation not given. Sampling was done on day 63 after the first vaccine or placebo injection. Donation was by an adult aged 18-55 years who was in Boston. As concerns this clone: Antigen: not known.

Generated by immunoSEQ multiplex PCR, the TCRdb table keeps only in-frame clones and is missing some. Of about 350,000 clones listed, approximately 90% are singletons. Trimming cost V 2 bases and J 4 bases; bases outside gene matches: 6. The CDR3 has 16 residues. Germline V lookup: CDR1 KGHDR, CDR2 SFDVKD. V is TRBV24-1 and J is TRBJ2-1; 8 bases align to TRBD2. This TCR came from a person between 18 and 59 years old who received the Ad26.COV2.S COVID-19 vaccine or a placebo. This specimen consisted of peripheral blood, obtained in a trial of Ad26.COV2.S vaccine versus placebo. CDR3 protein: CATSDSTGRGYNEQFF. The CDR3 region has the DNA TGTGCCACCAGTGATTCCACCGGGAGGGGTTACAATGAGCAGTTCTTC.